Listed below are T cell receptor beta chains from one sample, sequenced in a study of CD8 T cells in ankylosing spondylitis. TCRdb reprocessed the 5' RACE reads with MiXCR, giving one entry per CDR3 protein. The table includes 100,000 or so distinct CDR3 sequences, just under 9% detected once. What was sequenced was blood, either unsorted or a sorted T cell fraction (not recorded which). The receptors here all came from a male donor with ankylosing spondylitis. The conserved cysteine and the conserved F or W are not part of the CDR3 here.

V gene: TRBV27
CDR3 protein: ASSLSSGIYEQF

V gene: TRBV29-1
CDR3 protein: SAVGQLTEAF

V gene: TRBV20-1
CDR3 protein: SARDYAGTYEQY

V gene: TRBV5-5
CDR3 protein: ASSLWKGNYEQY

V gene: TRBV18
CDR3 protein: ASSPPGVGMPNTEAF

V gene: TRBV24-1
CDR3 protein: ATSDLRSGSGRYNEQF

V gene: TRBV29-1
CDR3 protein: SVERDMTSGIYKF

V gene: TRBV11-2
CDR3 protein: ASSLVRGGRSRNEQF

V gene: TRBV12-3/TRBV12-4
CDR3 protein: ASSLGGVTEAF

V gene: TRBV27
CDR3 protein: ASSLSTPLAGEQF

V gene: TRBV12-3/TRBV12-4
CDR3 protein: ASSFGTGVFYEQY

V gene: TRBV7-9
CDR3 protein: ASSHGRGEGEYEQY

V gene: TRBV20-1
CDR3 protein: SASPVTLSYNEQF

V gene: TRBV27
CDR3 protein: ASSLGQGASNEQF

V gene: TRBV27
CDR3 protein: ASSLGQVSRADTQY

V gene: TRBV7-8
CDR3 protein: ASSPGTSGEQF

V gene: TRBV7-2
CDR3 protein: ASSFAGTGAYNEQF

V gene: TRBV12-5
CDR3 protein: ASGLPNGQGALGGTNTGELF

V gene: TRBV20-1
CDR3 protein: SATSRGEAYQETQY

V gene: TRBV24-1
CDR3 protein: ATSGGSTDTQY

V gene: TRBV4-1
CDR3 protein: ASSRGPGVDEKLF

V gene: TRBV2
CDR3 protein: ASRELAGSYNEQF

V gene: TRBV2
CDR3 protein: ASGTSVPYEQY

V gene: TRBV20-1
CDR3 protein: SARDLTTTDTQY

V gene: TRBV5-1
CDR3 protein: ASSLGTGLNTEAF

V gene: TRBV30
CDR3 protein: AWSTGTNTEAF

V gene: TRBV6-1
CDR3 protein: AISLRGPLTEAF

V gene: TRBV6-2/TRBV6-3
CDR3 protein: ASRGFDYGYT

V gene: TRBV10-3
CDR3 protein: AISDPPAEIYNEQF

V gene: TRBV2
CDR3 protein: ASSGAKGGGNQPQH

V gene: TRBV11-2
CDR3 protein: ASSFGTSGTYEQY

V gene: TRBV4-1
CDR3 protein: ASSPRSSGNEQF

V gene: TRBV20-1
CDR3 protein: SARAPGSGSTDTQY

V gene: TRBV9
CDR3 protein: ASSLASGAYNEQF

V gene: TRBV7-8
CDR3 protein: ASSLLPSGGFSTDTQY

V gene: TRBV19
CDR3 protein: ASSIGHGGANVLT

V gene: TRBV7-6
CDR3 protein: ASSPALGAREKLF

V gene: TRBV2
CDR3 protein: ASSDPNTGELF

V gene: TRBV4-2
CDR3 protein: ASSQEGTGTYEQY

V gene: TRBV10-2
CDR3 protein: ASQLAGASEQY

V gene: TRBV4-1
CDR3 protein: ASSRVRMGQTHTEAF

V gene: TRBV5-8
CDR3 protein: ASSSTERNTEAF

V gene: TRBV21-1
CDR3 protein: ASSKEGAGVNSNQPQH

V gene: TRBV7-9
CDR3 protein: ASSPAPRLQETQY

V gene: TRBV7-8
CDR3 protein: ASSPDGSYEQY

V gene: TRBV27
CDR3 protein: ASSLSSADTLNTEAF

V gene: TRBV12-3/TRBV12-4
CDR3 protein: ASSLGLPPNEQF

V gene: TRBV12-3/TRBV12-4
CDR3 protein: ASSLGGFYGYT

V gene: TRBV13
CDR3 protein: ASSLEGTSNEQF